This TCR beta chain was sequenced in a study of shared clonotypes between healthy human individuals. General study findings and limits: Sampling used blood alone; tissue repertoires probably differ.

On this clone: The antigen remains unidentified.

Trimming pared 0 bases from V and 5 bases from J, leaving 11 bases between. The CDR3 has 14 residues. Per the germline V gene, CDR1 is SGHDT and CDR2 is YYEEEE. The donors were all Caucasian adults (living in Nashville, Tennessee). Deep-level settings were used for running the assay. Assay used: immunoSEQ multiplex PCR; TCRdb lists only in-frame clones, some missing. The sample consists of about 520,000 clones, around 80% of them appearing once. The sample comprised PBMCs. The chain carries TRBV5-6 and TRBJ2-5; D call uncertain. The TCR sequence derives from a woman between 40 and 50 years old in good health. Some clones in this sample may be carry-over from other donors' samples. CDR3 residues: CASSLASVGETQYF. CDR3 sequence (DNA): TGTGCCAGCAGCTTGGCCTCCGTTGGGGAGACCCAGTACTTC. The full variable domain, rest sourced from reference TRBV5-6 and TRBJ2-5, is DAGVTQSPTHLIKTRGQQVTLRCSPKSGHDTVSWYQQALGQGPQFIFQYYEEEERQRGNFPDRFSGHQFPNYSSELNVNALLLGDSALYLCASSLASVGETQYFGPGTRLLVL.